This TCR beta chain emerged from a study of cytomegalovirus exposure and HLA in healthy donors. Notes on this clone: Its specificity is unknown.

V dropped 7 bases and J dropped 1; count of bases not matched to a gene: 6. The CDR3 sequence is 14 residues long. The germline CDR1 and CDR2 sequences are MDHEN and SYDVKM. Vbeta (60) and Jbeta (13) primers were used in the PCR. Profiled with immunoSEQ multiplex PCR; TCRdb holds only in-frame clones, not every one. The sample shows around 180,000 clones, approximately 80% of them seen only once. General study points: Relative to equally common others, HLA-associated TCR beta chains showed greater clonal expansion in a later analysis. In an earlier analysis, in several hundred donors, most V segments appeared productive either ~87% or ~30% of the time.

The chain is built from TRBV28 and TRBJ1-1, with 7 bases aligning to TRBD1. The TCR was taken from a male donor in good health and CMV-seronegative. Material: PBMCs. DNA for the CDR3: TGTGCCAGCACCTGGGACAGACGGAACACTGAAGCTTTCTTT. Translating it yields CASTWDRRNTEAFF. Together with reference TRBV28 and TRBJ1-1, the CDR3 gives the full variable domain: DVKVTQSSRYLVKRTGEKVFLECVQDMDHENMFWYRQDPGLGLRLIYFSYDVKMKEKGDIPEGYSVSREKKERFSLILESASTNQTSMYLCASTWDRRNTEAFFGQGTRLTVV.